The clone carrying this T cell receptor beta chain has ten or more counts. TCRdb fed the RT-PCR reads into MiXCR, producing one record per CDR3 protein. In the table there are hundreds of thousands of distinct CDR3 sequences, 35% to 45% of which are singletons. The CDR3 length is 16 residues. In germline, CDR1 is ENHRY, CDR2 SYGVKD. The V and J ends lost 6 bases and 3 bases, in that order; junction bases with no gene match: 11. This entry comes from a study of patients and donors after allogeneic stem cell transplantation. The TCR comes from a human donor who was either an allogeneic HSCT recipient or a stem cell or donor lymphocyte infusion donor (not recorded which). It is not recorded whose cells these are; they may come from a transplant donor. The genes are TRBV10-3 and TRBJ1-2, with 9 bases matching TRBD1. Sequenced: blood, either unsorted or a sorted T cell fraction (not recorded which). This CDR3 is CAIRNPYNRGHYGYTF. CDR3 bases: TGTGCCATCAGAAACCCGTACAACAGGGGGCACTATGGCTACACCTTC.